One sample yielded the 27 T cell receptor beta chains listed below, sequenced in a study of blood T cell repertoires in COVID-19 (TCRdb year 2020). The library was obtained by the immunoSEQ multiplex PCR assay. TCRdb obtained this table from immuneACCESS and retained in-frame rearrangements with V and J assigned. These tables miss some clones; where compared with another copy, unresolved V genes account for less than half of the shortfall, and the remainder is unexplained. The sample records roughly 100,000 clones, approximately 80% of which are singletons. The ten most abundant clones make up 12% of the sample. Input material: peripheral blood. These receptors were collected from a human donor in a cohort sampled during active COVID-19.

The rearrangement joins TRBV18 to TRBJ1-4; TRBD1 is a possible D gene (6 bases). CDR3 size: 15 residues. Germline CDR1 KGHSH, CDR2 LQKENI. V lost 3 bases, J lost 7 bases, and 15 bases lay in between. CDR3 sequence reads: CASSPRGGPSEKLFF. CDR3 coding DNA: TGTGCCAGCTCACCCCGGGGGGGCCCGAGTGAAAAACTGTTTTTT. Full variable domain (remainder filled in from reference TRBV18 and TRBJ1-4): NAGVMQNPRHLVRRRGQEARLRCSPMKGHSHVYWYRQLPEEGLKFMVYLQKENIIDESGMPKERFSAEFPKEGPSILRIQQVVRGDSAAYFCASSPRGGPSEKLFFGSGTQLSVL.

This clone was seen only once. CDR3 region: CASTPVTTNEKLFF. CDR3 nucleotide sequence: TGTGCCAGCACGCCGGTTACAACTAATGAAAAACTGTTTTTT. This rearrangement joins TRBV28 to TRBJ1-4; D is unresolved. The germline V gene encodes CDR1 MDHEN and CDR2 SYDVKM. Trimming shortened V by 7 bases and J by 0 bases, and 9 bases separated the two germline ends. The length of the CDR3 is 14 residues.

The CDR3 loop reads CASSPGTSGYQETQYF. CDR3 bases: TGTGCCAGCAGCCCAGGGACTAGCGGATACCAAGAGACCCAGTACTTC. This chain uses TRBV9 with TRBJ2-5, with 11 nucleotides matching TRBD2. The CDR3 runs to 16 residues. The V and J ends lost 4 bases and 0 bases, in that order; junction bases with no gene match: 5. Germline V gene data show CDR1 as SGDLS and CDR2 as YYNGEE.

CDR3 amino acids: CASGSLRGRSNQPQHF. As DNA, the CDR3 is TGTGCCAGTGGATCTTTGAGGGGGCGAAGCAATCAGCCCCAGCATTTT. The V call is TRBV19, the J call TRBJ1-5, with 7 bases lining up with TRBD1. CDR1 is LNHDA, CDR2 SQIVND, per germline (reference sequence). The CDR3 is 16 residues long. V shed 8 bases and J 1 base; nucleotides not matched to a gene: 11.

The chain carries TRBV5-1 and TRBJ2-7, with D maybe TRBD2 (7 bases). The CDR3 is 12 residues long. The germline CDR1 and CDR2 sequences are SGHRS and YFSETQ. Trimming took off 5 bases at V and 3 bases at J, with 9 bases between the two ends. The CDR3 region has the DNA TGCGCCAGCAGTAGGGGGGGCTACGAGCAGTACTTC. Its translation: CASSRGGYEQYF. Based on the CDR3 plus reference TRBV5-1 and TRBJ2-7, the full variable domain is KAGVTQTPRYLIKTRGQQVTLSCSPISGHRSVSWYQQTPGQGLQFLFEYFSETQRNKGNFPGRFSGRQFSNSRSEMNVSTLELGDSALYLCASSRGGYEQYFGPGTRLTVT.

This chain links TRBV5-6 with TRBJ2-3; a weak D match, TRBD2 (5 bases). Germline assignment: CDR1 SGHDT and CDR2 YYEEEE. The V end was cut by 0 bases, the J end by 8 bases, with 10 bases between. The CDR3 runs to 13 residues. The DNA of the CDR3 is TGTGCCAGCAGCTTGGTCGGGGAAGGTACGCAGTATTTT. It yields the protein CASSLVGEGTQYF.

The chain recombines TRBV6-6 with TRBJ2-7; unclear D gene. Per germline, CDR1 MNHNY and CDR2 SVGAGI (reference sequence). Trimming took off 0 bases at V and 0 bases at J, with 6 bases between the two ends. This CDR3 is built from 14 residues. The CDR3 region is CASSYSYNSYEQYF. CDR3 nucleotides: TGTGCCAGCAGTTACTCGTATAACTCCTACGAGCAGTACTTC.

The rearrangement links TRBV5-4 to TRBJ2-7, with 8 positions matching TRBD2. This CDR3 has 13 amino acids. V lost 5 bases to trimming and J lost 1 base; unmatched junction nucleotides: 2. The germline V gene has CDR1 SGHNT and CDR2 YYREEE (reference sequence). The CDR3 region has the DNA TGTGCCAGCAGTCGGGGGGGTTCCTACGAGCAGTACTTC. Its translation is CASSRGGSYEQYF.

CDR3 in DNA: TGTGCCAGCAGCGCCCGGGACTCTCCATATCGCCTCAATGAGCAGTTCTTC. Its protein product is CASSARDSPYRLNEQFF. The rearrangement links TRBV9 to TRBJ2-1, with D possibly matching TRBD2 (6 bases). V lost 3 bases to trimming and J lost 6 bases, with 22 bases between them. This CDR3 has 17 residues. CDR1 is SGDLS, CDR2 YYNGEE, per germline.

This clone came up a few times. The J gene is TRBJ1-5, the V gene TRBV19; 7 bases are shared with TRBD1. The CDR3 extends over 15 amino acids. V lost 3 bases and J lost 4; bases outside the gene matches: 6. The germline CDR1 and CDR2 sequences are LNHDA and SQIVND (reference sequence). CDR3 in DNA: TGTGCCAGTAGTATGCAGGGACAGCTAAATCAGCCCCAGCATTTT. As protein: CASSMQGQLNQPQHF.

On this clone: Other DNA sequences in the sample encode the same CDR3. The CDR3 here is CATSRRGDTEAFF. Here the CDR3 DNA reads TGTGCCACCAGCAGAAGGGGTGACACTGAAGCTTTCTTT. V is TRBV15 and J is TRBJ1-1; tentatively, D is TRBD1 (5 bases). The germline gives CDR1 LNHNV, CDR2 YYDKDF (reference sequence). The CDR3 is made up of 13 amino acids. Trimming pared 2 bases from V and 3 bases from J, leaving 7 bases between.

This clone was seen only a few times. This chain connects TRBV28 to TRBJ2-7; TRBD2 aligns across 10 bases. The CDR3 contains 19 residues. J lost 1 base, V lost 1 base, and 13 bases had no gene match. The germline CDR1 and CDR2 sequences are MDHEN and SYDVKM. CDR3 protein: CASSLSRLGLAGVSYEQYF. DNA of the CDR3: TGTGCCAGCAGTTTATCCAGGTTGGGGCTAGCGGGGGTGTCCTACGAGCAGTACTTC. The whole variable domain, remainder taken from reference TRBV28 and TRBJ2-7, is DVKVTQSSRYLVKRTGEKVFLECVQDMDHENMFWYRQDPGLGLRLIYFSYDVKMKEKGDIPEGYSVSREKKERFSLILESASTNQTSMYLCASSLSRLGLAGVSYEQYFGPGTRLTVT.

The rearrangement uses TRBV6-2 or TRBV6-3 and TRBJ1-2; tentatively, D is TRBD1 (6 bases). The CDR3 is made up of 13 amino acids. CDR1 MNHEY and CDR2 SVGEGT come from the germline V gene. V shed 0 bases and J shed 8 bases, with 10 bases lying between them. The CDR3 loop is CASSYSDRTGYTF. DNA of the CDR3: TGTGCCAGCAGTTACTCCGACAGGACCGGCTACACCTTC.

The chain uses TRBV6-4 and TRBJ2-2; 8 nucleotides line up with TRBD1. The V and J ends lost 4 bases and 6 bases, in that order; junction bases with no gene match: 4. Germline-derived CDR1 and CDR2 are MRHNA and SNTAGT. There are 14 residues in the CDR3. CDR3 coding DNA: TGTGCCAGCAGTGGGCAGGGGGCAGCCGGGGAGCTGTTTTTT. Its translation: CASSGQGAAGELFF.

The V call is TRBV19, the J call TRBJ2-7, with D possibly being TRBD1 (6 bases). Trimming shortened V by 1 base and J by 2 bases, and 15 bases separated the two germline ends. The CDR3 sequence is 16 residues long. Germline loops: CDR1 LNHDA, CDR2 SQIVND (reference sequence). The CDR3 region has the DNA TGTGCCAGTAGTATAGCGGCCCCTGGGACACCCTACGAGCAGTACTTC. Translated: CASSIAAPGTPYEQYF.

The chain recombines TRBV18 with TRBJ2-5, with 8 bases aligning to TRBD2. This CDR3 has 13 residues. The germline gives CDR1 KGHSH, CDR2 LQKENI. The junction had 4 bases not matched to a gene; V was cut back by 3 bases and J by 7 bases. The CDR3 DNA reads TGTGCCAGCTCACCGGCCCGGGAGGGGACCCAGTACTTC. This sequence encodes CASSPAREGTQYF.

J is TRBJ1-2 and V is TRBV6-5; maybe TRBD1 (6 bases). This CDR3 spans 13 amino acids. Trimming pared 6 bases from V and 4 bases from J, leaving 12 bases between. CDR1 is MNHEY, CDR2 SVGAGI, per germline. CDR3 coding DNA: TGTGCCAGCAGCGGTGGACAGCTCTATGGCTACACCTTC. It codes for CASSGGQLYGYTF.

The gene calls are TRBV23-1 and TRBJ2-1; no reliable D call. TRBV23-1 is assigned to the ORF class and has an uncertain function. Trimming took 8 bases from V and 15 from J, leaving 11 bases between them. The CDR3 extends over 9 amino acids. Here the CDR3 DNA reads TGCGCCAGCCTAGGCGTGTTGTTCTTC. Protein sequence: CASLGVLFF.

The gene calls are TRBV30 and TRBJ1-1, with 7 bases that match TRBD1. The trim removed 6 bases at V and 5 bases at J, leaving 6 bases unmatched. The CDR3 runs to 12 residues. Germline V gives CDR1 GTSNPN, CDR2 SVGIG (reference sequence). CDR3 in DNA: TGTGCCTGCCTAACAGGGGCTACTGAAGCTTTCTTT. Its translation: CACLTGATEAFF.

The rearrangement uses TRBV12-5 and TRBJ2-6; D gene unclear. Germline-derived CDR1 and CDR2 are LGHNT and FRNRAP. V was trimmed by 0 bases and J by 4 bases, leaving 19 bases between them. The CDR3 extends over 19 amino acids. The CDR3 spells CASGLVRVSPLEGANVLTF. Here the CDR3 DNA reads TGTGCTAGTGGTTTGGTACGGGTTAGTCCCTTGGAGGGGGCCAACGTCCTGACTTTC.

The chain employs TRBV5-1 and TRBJ2-3, with 7 bases fitting TRBD2. The CDR3 is 16 amino acids. J was trimmed by 1 base and V by 0 bases; bases with no gene match: 5. The germline CDR1 and CDR2 sequences are SGHRS and YFSETQ. Written as DNA, the CDR3 is TGCGCCAGCAGCTTGGACGGGGGAGGGGGCACAGATACGCAGTATTTT. It encodes CASSLDGGGGTDTQYF.

The chain recombines TRBV7-2 with TRBJ1-1; no clear D gene. V lost 3 bases and J lost 5, with 13 bases in between. Germline CDR1 reads SGHTA; CDR2 reads FQGNSA. CDR3 size: 14 residues. In nucleotides, the CDR3 is TGTGCCAGCAGCTTCGCAAAGGGAGGGACTGAAGCTTTCTTT. This translates into CASSFAKGGTEAFF.

This clone was counted only a few times. The J gene is TRBJ2-2, the V gene TRBV12-3 or TRBV12-4; no definite D call. The CDR3 is 12 amino acids. V was trimmed by 4 bases and J by 3 bases, leaving 3 bases between them. The CDR3 region is CASSSDTGELFF. The CDR3 DNA reads TGTGCCAGCAGTTCCGACACCGGGGAGCTGTTTTTT.

The gene calls are TRBV30 and TRBJ2-7; 9 bases match TRBD1. V shed 0 bases and J 4 bases; nucleotides not matched to a gene: 7. The germline gives CDR1 GTSNPN, CDR2 SVGIG (reference sequence). The CDR3 has 15 residues. CDR3 DNA: TGTGCCTGGAGTGTAGGGGGACAGGGCTTTTACGAGCAGTACTTC. This encodes CAWSVGGQGFYEQYF.

The count of this clone is one. The gene calls are TRBV7-9 and TRBJ2-3; 9 bases match TRBD2. The junction had 5 bases not matched to a gene; V was cut back by 5 bases and J by 2 bases. The CDR3 has 15 residues. Per the germline V gene, CDR1 is SEHNR and CDR2 is FQNEAQ (reference sequence). The chain's CDR3 is CASSLSGGNTDTQYF. The CDR3 DNA reads as TGTGCCAGCAGCCTTAGCGGGGGAAACACAGATACGCAGTATTTT.

The rearrangement joins TRBV6-5 to TRBJ1-5, with unresolved D. V was shortened by 6 bases and J by 0 bases, with 6 bases between the two germline ends. Germline V gives CDR1 MNHEY, CDR2 SVGAGI. CDR3 length equals 13 residues. As DNA, the CDR3 is TGTGCCAGCAGGGAGGGTAGCAATCAGCCCCAGCATTTT. Translating it yields CASREGSNQPQHF.

The CDR3 coding sequence is TGTGCCAGCAGCCCCGACAGGGGGCGCATATCCGAGCAGTACTTC. This encodes CASSPDRGRISEQYF. The J gene is TRBJ2-7, the V gene TRBV5-5; 10 positions match TRBD1. This CDR3 contains 15 residues. J lost 6 bases, V lost 4 bases, and 10 bases had no gene match. From germline, CDR1 is SGHKS and CDR2 YYEKEE (reference sequence).